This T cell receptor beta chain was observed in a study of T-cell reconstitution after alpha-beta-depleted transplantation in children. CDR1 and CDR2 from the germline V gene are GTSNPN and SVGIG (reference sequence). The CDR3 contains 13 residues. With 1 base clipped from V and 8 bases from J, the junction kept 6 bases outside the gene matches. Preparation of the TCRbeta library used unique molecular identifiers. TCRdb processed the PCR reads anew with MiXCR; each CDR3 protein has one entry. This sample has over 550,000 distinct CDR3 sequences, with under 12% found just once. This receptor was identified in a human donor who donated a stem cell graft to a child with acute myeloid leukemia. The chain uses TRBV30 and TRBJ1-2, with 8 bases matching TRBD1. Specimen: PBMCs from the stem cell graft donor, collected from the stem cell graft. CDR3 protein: CAWSGQGRGGYTF. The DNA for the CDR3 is TGTGCCTGGAGTGGACAGGGGCGTGGAGGCTACACCTTC. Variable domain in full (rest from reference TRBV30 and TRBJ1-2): SQTIHQWPATLVQPVGSPLSLECTVEGTSNPNLYWYRQAAGRGLQLLFYSVGIGQISSEVPQNLSASRPQDRQFILSSKKLLLSDSGFYLCAWSGQGRGGYTFGSGTRLTVV.